These T cell receptor beta chains were read from a single sample in a study of PD-L1 blockade in urothelial cancer. The repertoire was sequenced with immunoSEQ multiplex PCR; TCRdb's copy has only in-frame clones and lacks some. This table has tens of thousands of clones, about 80% appearing once. Sequenced here: PBMCs, sampled around atezolizumab (anti-PD-L1) treatment. All receptors come from a man aged 70-80 years with urothelial cancer. Both conserved end residues are part of each CDR3. D genes are given only for firm matches. Rows give clone size only sometimes, using once, few, many, or a class for an expanded clone.

>NA|NA|TRBJ2-3|TRBV2
TGTGCCAGCGAGGTGGGGCTTGGCACAGATACGCAGTATTTT
CASEVGLGTDTQYF
>TRBD1|NA|TRBJ1-2|TRBV2
TGTGCCAGCAGTCAGGACAGGAATAACTATGGCTACACCTTC
CASSQDRNNYGYTF
>TRBD1|NA|TRBJ1-5|TRBV4-1
TGCGCCAGCAGCCCCCACCCCCCAGGGGGCATTGAGCCCCAGCATTTT
CASSPHPPGGIEPQHF
>TRBD1|NA|TRBJ2-7|TRBV5-1
TGCGCCAGTAGGGACAGCTCCTACGAGCAGTACTTC
CASRDSSYEQYF
>TRBD2|NA|TRBJ2-3|TRBV9
TGTGCCAGCAGCGTAGCTGTAGCGGGACCTTTCCATACGCAGTATTTT
CASSVAVAGPFHTQYF
>TRBD2|NA|TRBJ2-5|TRBV27
TGTGCCAGCAGTCCGAGACTAGCGGGAGGCCCGTTTGTGCAGACCCAGTACTTC
CASSPRLAGGPFVQTQYF
>NA|few|TRBJ2-5|TRBV11-2
TGTGCCAGCAGCGTCTCGCGGGGATGGGAGACCCAGTACTTC
CASSVSRGWETQYF
>NA|NA|TRBJ2-1|TRBV9
TGTGCCAGCAGCGTGACAGAGCCGGTCAATGAGCAGTTCTTC
CASSVTEPVNEQFF
>NA|NA|TRBJ2-5|TRBV5-8
TGTGCCAGCAGCTTAAGGGGTACGGAGACCCAGTACTTC
CASSLRGTETQYF
>TRBD1|NA|TRBJ1-4|TRBV19
TGTGCCAGTAGTATCGGGAAAGGGGGCCTCGAAAAACTGTTTTTT
CASSIGKGGLEKLFF
>NA|NA|TRBJ2-1|TRBV7-2
TGTGCCAGCAGCTTATCTTTCGAGCAGTTCTTC
CASSLSFEQFF
>TRBD1|once|TRBJ1-1|TRBV30
TGTGCCTGGAGTTTGGGACAGGAGAGCACTGAAGCTTTCTTT
CAWSLGQESTEAFF
>TRBD1|NA|TRBJ2-1|TRBV25-1
TGTGCCAGCAGTAGACCGGGACAGGGTAAAGACAATGAGCAGTTCTTC
CASSRPGQGKDNEQFF
>TRBD2|once|TRBJ2-3|TRBV11-3
TGTGCCAGCAGCCCGGGACTAGCGGGAGAACGCGATACGCAGTATTTT
CASSPGLAGERDTQYF
>TRBD2|NA|TRBJ2-7|TRBV7-9
TGTGCCAGCAGCCCACTTACGGGACTAGCGGGAGTCATTTACGAGCAGTACTTC
CASSPLTGLAGVIYEQYF
>TRBD1|NA|TRBJ2-1|TRBV5-1
TGCGCCAGCAGTTCCGACAGGGTGTCCTACAATGAGCAGTTCTTC
CASSSDRVSYNEQFF
>NA|NA|TRBJ2-5|TRBV7-9
TGTGCCAGCAGCTTATATGGCGGGCCGCAAGAGACCCAGTACTTC
CASSLYGGPQETQYF